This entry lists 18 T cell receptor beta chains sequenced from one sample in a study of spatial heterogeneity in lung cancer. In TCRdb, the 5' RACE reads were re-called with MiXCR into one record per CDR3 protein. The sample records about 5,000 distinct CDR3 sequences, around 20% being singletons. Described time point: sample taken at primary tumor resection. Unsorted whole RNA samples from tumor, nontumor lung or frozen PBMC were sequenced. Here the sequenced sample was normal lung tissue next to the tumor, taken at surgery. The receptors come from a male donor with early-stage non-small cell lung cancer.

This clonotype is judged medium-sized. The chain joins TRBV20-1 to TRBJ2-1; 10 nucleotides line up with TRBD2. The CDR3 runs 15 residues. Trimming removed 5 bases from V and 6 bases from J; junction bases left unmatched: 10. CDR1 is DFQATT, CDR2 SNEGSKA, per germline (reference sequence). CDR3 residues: CSAFGGLANGNEQFF. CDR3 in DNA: TGCAGTGCTTTTGGGGGACTAGCGAACGGCAATGAGCAGTTCTTC.

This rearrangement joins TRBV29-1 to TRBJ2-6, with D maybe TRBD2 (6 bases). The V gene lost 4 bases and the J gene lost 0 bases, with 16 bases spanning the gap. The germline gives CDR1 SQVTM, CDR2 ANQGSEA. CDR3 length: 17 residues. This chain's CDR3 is CSVGAGSGDSGANVLTF. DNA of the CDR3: TGCAGCGTTGGAGCGGGCTCTGGGGACTCTGGGGCCAACGTCCTGACTTTC.

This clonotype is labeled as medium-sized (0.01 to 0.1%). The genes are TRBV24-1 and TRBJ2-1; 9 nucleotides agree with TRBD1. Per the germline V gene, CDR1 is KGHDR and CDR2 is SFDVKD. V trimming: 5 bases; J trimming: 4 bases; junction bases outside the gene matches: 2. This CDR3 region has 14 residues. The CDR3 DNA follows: TGTGCCACCAGTGTGGACAGGGGTTACAATGAGCAGTTCTTC. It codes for CATSVDRGYNEQFF.

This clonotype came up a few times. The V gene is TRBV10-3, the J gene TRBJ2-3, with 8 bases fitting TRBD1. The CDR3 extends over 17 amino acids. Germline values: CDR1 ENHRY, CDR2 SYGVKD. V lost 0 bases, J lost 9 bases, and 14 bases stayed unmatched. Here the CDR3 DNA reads TGTGCCATCAGTGAGTCCCTGGCAGGGGGCGAATTAAGGACGCAGTATTTT. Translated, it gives CAISESLAGGELRTQYF.

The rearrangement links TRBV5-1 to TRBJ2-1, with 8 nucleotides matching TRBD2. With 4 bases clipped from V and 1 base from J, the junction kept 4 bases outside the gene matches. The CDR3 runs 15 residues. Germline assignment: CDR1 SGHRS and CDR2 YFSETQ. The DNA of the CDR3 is TGCGCCAGCAGCCGGGGGGGCGAGTCCTACAATGAGCAGTTCTTC. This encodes CASSRGGESYNEQFF.

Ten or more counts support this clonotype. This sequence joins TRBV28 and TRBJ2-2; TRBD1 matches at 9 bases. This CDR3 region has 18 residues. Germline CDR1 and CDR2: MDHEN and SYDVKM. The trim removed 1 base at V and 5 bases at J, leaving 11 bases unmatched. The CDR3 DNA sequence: TGTGCCAGCAGTTTATTACGACAGGGGGGATATGTAACCGGGGAGCTGTTTTTT. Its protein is CASSLLRQGGYVTGELFF.

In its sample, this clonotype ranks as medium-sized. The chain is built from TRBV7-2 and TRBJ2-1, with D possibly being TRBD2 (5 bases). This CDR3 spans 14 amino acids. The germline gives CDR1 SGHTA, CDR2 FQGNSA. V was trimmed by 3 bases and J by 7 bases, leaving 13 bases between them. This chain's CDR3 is CASSFDASSNEQFF. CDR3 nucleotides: TGTGCCAGCAGCTTTGATGCTAGCTCGAATGAGCAGTTCTTC.

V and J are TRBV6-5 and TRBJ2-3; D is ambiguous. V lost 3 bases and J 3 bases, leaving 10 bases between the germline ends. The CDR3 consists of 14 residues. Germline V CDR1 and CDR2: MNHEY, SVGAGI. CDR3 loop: CASSYRGATDTQYF. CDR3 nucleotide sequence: TGTGCCAGCAGTTATCGTGGAGCAACAGATACGCAGTATTTT.

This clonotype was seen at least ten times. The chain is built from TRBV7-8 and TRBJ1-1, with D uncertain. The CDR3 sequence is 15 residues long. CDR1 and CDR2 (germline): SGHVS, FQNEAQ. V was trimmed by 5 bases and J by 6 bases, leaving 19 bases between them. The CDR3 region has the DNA TGTGCCAGCAGCCTTCGTACGGTCCTCGACGCTGAAGCTTTCTTT. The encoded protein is CASSLRTVLDAEAFF.

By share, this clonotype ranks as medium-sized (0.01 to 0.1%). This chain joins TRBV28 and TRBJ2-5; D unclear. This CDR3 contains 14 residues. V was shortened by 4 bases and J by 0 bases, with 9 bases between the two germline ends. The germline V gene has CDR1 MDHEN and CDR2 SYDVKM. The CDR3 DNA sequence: TGTGCCAGCAGTTCTAGACTGTACCAAGAGACCCAGTACTTC. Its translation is CASSSRLYQETQYF.

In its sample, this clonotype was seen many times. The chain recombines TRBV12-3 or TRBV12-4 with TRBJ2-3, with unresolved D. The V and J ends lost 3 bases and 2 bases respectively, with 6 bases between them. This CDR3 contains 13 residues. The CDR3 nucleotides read TGTGCCAGCAGTTTGTGGCCCACAGATACGCAGTATTTT. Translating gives CASSLWPTDTQYF.

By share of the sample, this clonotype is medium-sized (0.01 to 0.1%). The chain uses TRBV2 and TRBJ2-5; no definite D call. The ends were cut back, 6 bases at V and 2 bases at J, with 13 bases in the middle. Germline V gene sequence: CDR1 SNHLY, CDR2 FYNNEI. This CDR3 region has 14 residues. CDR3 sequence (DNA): TGTGCCAGCAGGGCCGAGTGGGTACAAGAGACCCAGTACTTC. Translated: CASRAEWVQETQYF. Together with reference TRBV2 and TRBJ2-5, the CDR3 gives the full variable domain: EPEVTQTPSHQVTQMGQEVILRCVPISNHLYFYWYRQILGQKVEFLVSFYNNEISEKSEIFDDQFSVERPDGSNFTLKIRSTKLEDSAMYFCASRAEWVQETQYFGPGTRLLVL.

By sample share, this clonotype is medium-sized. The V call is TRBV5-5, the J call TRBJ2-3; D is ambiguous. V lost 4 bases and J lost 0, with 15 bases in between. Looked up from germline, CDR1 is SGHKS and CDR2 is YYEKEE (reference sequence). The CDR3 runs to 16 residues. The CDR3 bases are TGTGCCAGCAGCCCGGTATGGGGATCTAGCACAGATACGCAGTATTTT. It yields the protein CASSPVWGSSTDTQYF.

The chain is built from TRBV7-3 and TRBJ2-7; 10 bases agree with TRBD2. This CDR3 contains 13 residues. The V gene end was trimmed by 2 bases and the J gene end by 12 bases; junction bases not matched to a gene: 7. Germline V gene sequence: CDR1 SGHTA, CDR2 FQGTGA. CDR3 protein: CASSLFSGRSLYF. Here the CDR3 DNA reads TGTGCCAGCAGCTTATTTAGCGGGAGGTCACTGTACTTC.

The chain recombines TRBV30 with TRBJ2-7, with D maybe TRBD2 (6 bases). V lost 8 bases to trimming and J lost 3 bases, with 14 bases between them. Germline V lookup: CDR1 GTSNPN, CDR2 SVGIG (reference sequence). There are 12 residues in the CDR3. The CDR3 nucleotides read TGTGCCGGGGGGACTGGAAGCTACGAGCAGTACTTC. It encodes CAGGTGSYEQYF.

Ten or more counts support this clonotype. In DNA form, the CDR3 reads TGTGCCAGCAGCTTAAGGAGTACCCAAGAGACCCAGTACTTC. Translating it yields CASSLRSTQETQYF. The chain employs TRBV7-2 and TRBJ2-5; D is uncertain. V lost 2 bases and J 1 base, leaving 8 bases between the germline ends. CDR1 SGHTA and CDR2 FQGNSA come from the germline V gene. The CDR3 spans 14 residues.

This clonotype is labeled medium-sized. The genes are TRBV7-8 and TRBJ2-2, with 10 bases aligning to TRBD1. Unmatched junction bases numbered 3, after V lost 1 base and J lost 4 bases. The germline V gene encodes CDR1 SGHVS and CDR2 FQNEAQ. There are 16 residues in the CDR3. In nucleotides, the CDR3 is TGTGCCAGCAGCTTAGGGGGGACAGGGGTCACCGGGGAGCTGTTTTTT. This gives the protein CASSLGGTGVTGELFF.

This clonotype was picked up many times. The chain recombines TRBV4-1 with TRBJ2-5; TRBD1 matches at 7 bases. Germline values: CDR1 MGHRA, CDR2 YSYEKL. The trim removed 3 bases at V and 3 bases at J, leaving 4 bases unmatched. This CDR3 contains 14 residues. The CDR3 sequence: CASSHWDSKETQYF. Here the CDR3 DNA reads TGCGCCAGCAGCCACTGGGACAGCAAAGAGACCCAGTACTTC.